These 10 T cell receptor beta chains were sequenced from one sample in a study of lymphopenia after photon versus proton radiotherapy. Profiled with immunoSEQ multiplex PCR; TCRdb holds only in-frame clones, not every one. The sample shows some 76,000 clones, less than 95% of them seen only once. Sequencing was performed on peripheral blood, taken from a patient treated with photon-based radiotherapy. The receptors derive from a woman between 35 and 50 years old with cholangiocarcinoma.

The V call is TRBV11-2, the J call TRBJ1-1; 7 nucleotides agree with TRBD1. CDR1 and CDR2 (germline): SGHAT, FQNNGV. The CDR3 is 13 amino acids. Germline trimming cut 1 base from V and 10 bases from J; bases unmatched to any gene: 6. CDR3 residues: CASSLGAGGLAFF. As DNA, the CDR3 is TGTGCCAGCAGCTTAGGGGCAGGGGGACTAGCTTTCTTT. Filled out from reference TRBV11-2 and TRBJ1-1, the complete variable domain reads EAGVAQSPRYKIIEKRQSVAFWCNPISGHATLYWYQQILGQGPKLLIQFQNNGVVDDSQLPKDRFSAERLKGVDSTLKIQPAKLEDSAVYLCASSLGAGGLAFFGQGTRLTVV.

The CDR3 spells CASSDGLAFF. The DNA for the CDR3 is TGTGCCAGCAGTGACGGCCTAGCTTTCTTT. The chain has TRBV2 and TRBJ1-1; no clear D. The V end lost 3 bases, the J end lost 10 bases, and 6 bases lay between the germline ends. The CDR3 is made up of 10 amino acids. Germline V lookup: CDR1 SNHLY, CDR2 FYNNEI.

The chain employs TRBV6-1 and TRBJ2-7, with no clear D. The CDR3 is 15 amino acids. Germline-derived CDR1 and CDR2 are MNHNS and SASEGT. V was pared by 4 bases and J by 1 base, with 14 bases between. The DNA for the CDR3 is TGTGCCAGCAGTGGCCGGCCGCCAAAATCCTACGAGCAGTACTTC. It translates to CASSGRPPKSYEQYF.

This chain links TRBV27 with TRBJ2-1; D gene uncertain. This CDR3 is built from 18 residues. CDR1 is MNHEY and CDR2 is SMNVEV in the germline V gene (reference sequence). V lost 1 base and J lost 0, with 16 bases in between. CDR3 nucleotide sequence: TGTGCCAGCAGTTTATACGTACCAGCGTCAAGCTCCTACAATGAGCAGTTCTTC. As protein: CASSLYVPASSSYNEQFF.

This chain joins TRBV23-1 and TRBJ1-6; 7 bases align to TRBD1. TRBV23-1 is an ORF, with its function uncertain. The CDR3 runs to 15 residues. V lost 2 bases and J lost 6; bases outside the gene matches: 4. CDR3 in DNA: TGCGCCAGCAGTCAACCAGGGGGAGGTAATTCACCCCTCCACTTT. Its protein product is CASSQPGGGNSPLHF.

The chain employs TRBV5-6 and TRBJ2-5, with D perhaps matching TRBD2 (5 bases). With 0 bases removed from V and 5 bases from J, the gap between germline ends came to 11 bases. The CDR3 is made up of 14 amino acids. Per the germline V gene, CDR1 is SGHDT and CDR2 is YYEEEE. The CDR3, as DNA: TGTGCCAGCAGCTTGGTTCAGCGGAGGGAGACCCAGTACTTC. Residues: CASSLVQRRETQYF.

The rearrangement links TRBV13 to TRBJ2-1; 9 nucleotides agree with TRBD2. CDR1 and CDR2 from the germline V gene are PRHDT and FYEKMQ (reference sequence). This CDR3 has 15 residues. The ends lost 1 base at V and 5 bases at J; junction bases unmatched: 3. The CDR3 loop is CASSLEAGGHNEQFF. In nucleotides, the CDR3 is TGTGCCAGCAGCTTAGAAGCGGGGGGTCACAATGAGCAGTTCTTC.

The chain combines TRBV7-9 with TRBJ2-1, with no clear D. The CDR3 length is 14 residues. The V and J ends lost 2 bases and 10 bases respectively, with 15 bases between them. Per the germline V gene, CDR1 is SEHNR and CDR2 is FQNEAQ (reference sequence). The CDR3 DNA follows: TGTGCCAGCAGCTTACTAACTACTGTAAGGGAGCAGTTCTTC. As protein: CASSLLTTVREQFF.

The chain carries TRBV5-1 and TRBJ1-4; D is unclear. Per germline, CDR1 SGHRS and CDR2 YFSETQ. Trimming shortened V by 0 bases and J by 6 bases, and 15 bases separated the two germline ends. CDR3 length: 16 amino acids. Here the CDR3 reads CASSLDYSKAHEKLFF. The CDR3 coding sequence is TGCGCCAGCAGCTTGGATTACAGTAAAGCACATGAAAAACTGTTTTTT.

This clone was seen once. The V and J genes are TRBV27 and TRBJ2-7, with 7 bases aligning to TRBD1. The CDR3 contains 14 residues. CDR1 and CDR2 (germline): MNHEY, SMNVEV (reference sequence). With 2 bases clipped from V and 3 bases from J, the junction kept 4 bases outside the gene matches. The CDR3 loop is CASSLQGDGYEQYF. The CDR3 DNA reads TGTGCCAGCAGTTTACAGGGGGACGGCTACGAGCAGTACTTC.